These T cell receptor beta chains were read from a single sample in a study of control samples from healthy donors and cancer patients. Here immunoSEQ multiplex PCR was the method, and the copy in TCRdb shows in-frame clones only, minus some. The sample consists of approximately 140,000 clones, 92% of them appearing once. Material: blood. These receptors were obtained from a man under 40 in good health. CDR3s include the opening cysteine and the closing phenylalanine or tryptophan. A D gene is named only where the DNA matches it firmly. For some rows the clone size is stated as once, few or many, or as a class when expanded; others skip it.

TRBJ2-7,once,-,17,TRBV5-4,TGTGCCAGCAGCTTGGTATCATCGGGGGACATCGCCTACGAGCAGTACTTC,CASSLVSSGDIAYEQYF
TRBJ2-3,-,-,14,TRBV6-5,TGTGCCAGCAGTTACCGTCCAGGATCAGATACGCAGTATTTT,CASSYRPGSDTQYF
TRBJ2-7,once,-,15,TRBV2,TGTGCCAGCACCCTAACACGGGCTCTAAATTACGAGCAGTACTTC,CASTLTRALNYEQYF
TRBJ2-5,-,TRBD1,16,TRBV24-1,TGTGCCACCAGTTCCCAACTGGGACAGGGACAAGAGACCCAGTACTTC,CATSSQLGQGQETQYF
TRBJ1-2,-,-,15,TRBV6-1,TGTGCCAGCAGTGAGGGCGGCCTCGCTAACTATGGCTACACCTTC,CASSEGGLANYGYTF
TRBJ2-5,-,-,19,TRBV1,TGCACCAGCAGCCAAGATGTGGCCCCACGACTAGCAGGGACAGAGACCCAGTACTTC,CTSSQDVAPRLAGTETQYF
TRBJ1-1,-,-,14,TRBV6-1,TGTGCCAGCAGTGAACAAACAGGGTGGACTGAAGCTTTCTTT,CASSEQTGWTEAFF
TRBJ1-2,once,-,13,TRBV4-1,TGCGCCAGCAGCCCCCTGGGGTGTGGAAGCTACACCTTC,CASSPLGCGSYTF
TRBJ2-7,-,TRBD2,14,TRBV27,TGTGCCAGCAGTTCCGGACTAGCCTCCTACGAGCAGTACTTC,CASSSGLASYEQYF
TRBJ2-7,once,-,14,TRBV20-1,TGCAGTGCTAGTCCAGGGGCGGACTATAACGAGCAGTACTTC,CSASPGADYNEQYF
TRBJ2-7,-,-,15,TRBV27,TGTGCCAGCAGTTTAAAGGGAGTTGCCTTCTACGAGCAGTACTTC,CASSLKGVAFYEQYF
TRBJ1-5,-,-,11,TRBV2,TGTGCCAGCAGCCGAGGCCAGCCCCAGCATTTT,CASSRGQPQHF
TRBJ1-1,once,TRBD1,15,TRBV4-1,TGCGCCAGCAGCCAAATGGGACAGGGAGGGACTGAAGCTTTCTTT,CASSQMGQGGTEAFF
TRBJ2-5,-,-,13,TRBV7-9,TGTGCCAGCAGCTTCTCCTCCCCGGAGACCCAGTACTTC,CASSFSSPETQYF
TRBJ1-2,-,TRBD1,14,TRBV18,TGTGCCAGCTCACCGACGGCAGGACAGGGTGTCTACACCTTC,CASSPTAGQGVYTF